This T cell receptor beta chain stems from a study of blood T cell repertoires in COVID-19. The overall study: There were acute and convalescent COVID-19 samples, and they came from the United States, Italy and Spain. The cDNA or gDNA used as material had been derived from T cells, B-cell-depleted T cells, or PBMCs.

In the original workflow: Counts of nucleated cells, estimated from reference gene primer amplification, were obtained. Sequencing used immunoSEQ multiplex PCR; TCRdb keeps in-frame clones, though not all of them. From that table come the V and J calls and clone size; the DNA was used to work out D and trimming. The sample yields roughly 220,000 clones, roughly 84% seen once. Germline assignment: CDR1 LGHNA and CDR2 YSLEER. The CDR3 spans 17 residues. V was cut by 1 base and J by 5 bases, with 18 bases left in between. This chain links TRBV4-3 with TRBJ2-1, with D tentatively TRBD1 (6 bases). Specimen: peripheral blood. This TCR was sampled from a man aged 25 to 45 with active or convalescent COVID-19. The CDR3 region is CASSQGAVGTTDNEQFF. The CDR3 DNA reads as TGCGCCAGCAGCCAAGGCGCGGTTGGGACAACGGACAATGAGCAGTTCTTC.